These T cell receptor beta chains were read from a single sample in a study of T cells after yellow fever vaccination. TCRdb reanalysed the 5' RACE reads using MiXCR and keeps one entry per CDR3 protein. The sample yields hundreds of thousands of distinct CDR3 sequences, 12% seen once. The sample in question was PBMCs, obtained on the day of the yellow fever booster vaccination. These receptors were obtained from a man aged 25-45 years who received the YFV17D yellow fever vaccine. Both conserved end residues are part of each CDR3. A D gene is named only where the DNA matches it firmly. Clone size is not always given. Where it is, it says once, few, many or a class for expanded clones.

cdr3_length: 15; j_call: TRBJ2-1; d_call: -; clone_size: -; v_call: TRBV2; cdr3_nt: TGTGCCATTAAAAATACTGGACTACCCATAAATGAGCAGTTCTTC; cdr3_aa: CAIKNTGLPINEQFF
cdr3_length: 17; j_call: TRBJ2-2; d_call: TRBD2; clone_size: -; v_call: TRBV5-1; cdr3_nt: TGCGCCAGCAGCTTGGACTGGCTAGCGGGAATAACCGGGGAGCTGTTTTTT; cdr3_aa: CASSLDWLAGITGELFF
cdr3_length: 14; j_call: TRBJ2-2; d_call: TRBD1; clone_size: -; v_call: TRBV30; cdr3_nt: TGTGCCTGGAGGACTCAAGGGGGCTCCGGGGAGCTGTTTTTT; cdr3_aa: CAWRTQGGSGELFF
cdr3_length: 15; j_call: TRBJ2-7; d_call: -; clone_size: few; v_call: TRBV5-4; cdr3_nt: TGTGCCAGCAGCCTACAAGGACCGGGCTCCTACGAGCAGTACTTC; cdr3_aa: CASSLQGPGSYEQYF
cdr3_length: 12; j_call: TRBJ2-7; d_call: -; clone_size: few; v_call: TRBV3-1; cdr3_nt: TGTGCCAGCACCCGGGGTGCATACGAGCAGTACTTC; cdr3_aa: CASTRGAYEQYF
cdr3_length: 14; j_call: TRBJ2-5; d_call: TRBD2; clone_size: -; v_call: TRBV20-1; cdr3_nt: TGCAGTGCGGAGGGGACTAGCGGGACAGAGACCCAGTACTTC; cdr3_aa: CSAEGTSGTETQYF
cdr3_length: 15; j_call: TRBJ1-2; d_call: TRBD1; clone_size: -; v_call: TRBV4-1; cdr3_nt: TGCGCCAGCAGCCAAGACGCAGGGGGGAACTATGGCTACACCTTC; cdr3_aa: CASSQDAGGNYGYTF
cdr3_length: 14; j_call: TRBJ2-7; d_call: -; clone_size: -; v_call: TRBV7-2; cdr3_nt: TGTGCCAGCAGCCCCCGGGACGGAATCTACGAGCAGTACTTC; cdr3_aa: CASSPRDGIYEQYF
cdr3_length: 14; j_call: TRBJ2-2; d_call: -; clone_size: many; v_call: TRBV20-1; cdr3_nt: TGCAGTGCTAGGACCAACAGGGACACCGGGGAGCTGTTTTTT; cdr3_aa: CSARTNRDTGELFF
cdr3_length: 17; j_call: TRBJ2-5; d_call: TRBD1; clone_size: -; v_call: TRBV12-3/TRBV12-4; cdr3_nt: TGTGCCAGCCCTCACCCCCAGGGACAGGGGATCGAAGAGACCCAGTACTTC; cdr3_aa: CASPHPQGQGIEETQYF
cdr3_length: 16; j_call: TRBJ2-2; d_call: -; clone_size: few; v_call: TRBV4-3; cdr3_nt: TGCGCCAGCAGCCAAGAACGAGGGGCTAACACCGGGGAGCTGTTTTTT; cdr3_aa: CASSQERGANTGELFF
cdr3_length: 14; j_call: TRBJ1-4; d_call: -; clone_size: few; v_call: TRBV29-1; cdr3_nt: TGCAGCTCACAGCCTCAGGGGATAATGGAAAAACTGTTTTTT; cdr3_aa: CSSQPQGIMEKLFF
cdr3_length: 20; j_call: TRBJ2-2; d_call: TRBD2; clone_size: few; v_call: TRBV11-2; cdr3_nt: TGTGCCAGCAGCTTAGAGCCCAGGGCTGGGCTAGCGGGAGACACCGGGGAGCTGTTTTTT; cdr3_aa: CASSLEPRAGLAGDTGELFF
cdr3_length: 16; j_call: TRBJ2-6; d_call: -; clone_size: -; v_call: TRBV4-3; cdr3_nt: TGCGCCAGCAGCCAAGGGACGCTATATGGGGCCAACGTCCTGACTTTC; cdr3_aa: CASSQGTLYGANVLTF
cdr3_length: 17; j_call: TRBJ2-2; d_call: -; clone_size: -; v_call: TRBV27; cdr3_nt: TGTGCCAGCAGTTTTAGGCCGGACTACTCTCGTGCCGGGGAGCTGTTTTTT; cdr3_aa: CASSFRPDYSRAGELFF
cdr3_length: 17; j_call: TRBJ2-5; d_call: TRBD1; clone_size: once; v_call: TRBV7-2; cdr3_nt: TGTGCCAGCAGCGGCCGGGACAGGGGAGTGGCGGCGGAGACCCAGTACTTC; cdr3_aa: CASSGRDRGVAAETQYF
cdr3_length: 17; j_call: TRBJ2-3; d_call: TRBD2; clone_size: few; v_call: TRBV7-9; cdr3_nt: TGTGCCAGCAGCAGCCCCCTAGCGGGAGGGCGCACAGATACGCAGTATTTT; cdr3_aa: CASSSPLAGGRTDTQYF
cdr3_length: 15; j_call: TRBJ1-2; d_call: -; clone_size: few; v_call: TRBV6-1; cdr3_nt: TGTGCCAGCAGTGAAGCGATGGGCAGGGGCCATGGCTACACCTTC; cdr3_aa: CASSEAMGRGHGYTF
cdr3_length: 14; j_call: TRBJ2-2; d_call: -; clone_size: -; v_call: TRBV2; cdr3_nt: TGTGCCAGCTGCCGGGACCAGGCCACCGGGGAGCTGTTTTTT; cdr3_aa: CASCRDQATGELFF
cdr3_length: 16; j_call: TRBJ2-1; d_call: -; clone_size: -; v_call: TRBV6-2/TRBV6-3; cdr3_nt: TGTGCCAGCATCAAAACCTTCGGGGGATTCTACAATGAGCAGTTCTTC; cdr3_aa: CASIKTFGGFYNEQFF
cdr3_length: 14; j_call: TRBJ2-2; d_call: -; clone_size: -; v_call: TRBV18; cdr3_nt: TGTGCCAGCTCACCGGACCTGGACCCCGGGGAGCTGTTTTTT; cdr3_aa: CASSPDLDPGELFF
cdr3_length: 15; j_call: TRBJ1-1; d_call: -; clone_size: -; v_call: TRBV5-4; cdr3_nt: TGTGCCAGCACCCCCGGGAGCAGGGTCTACACTGAAGCTTTCTTT; cdr3_aa: CASTPGSRVYTEAFF
cdr3_length: 15; j_call: TRBJ1-5; d_call: TRBD1; clone_size: few; v_call: TRBV24-1; cdr3_nt: TGTGCCACCAGTGACCAACGGACAGGGAATCAGCCCCAGCATTTT; cdr3_aa: CATSDQRTGNQPQHF
cdr3_length: 15; j_call: TRBJ2-2; d_call: TRBD2; clone_size: -; v_call: TRBV7-7; cdr3_nt: TGTGCTAGCAGCTCACCGGGACTAGCGGGAGGAGTGCTGTTTTTT; cdr3_aa: CASSSPGLAGGVLFF
cdr3_length: 11; j_call: TRBJ2-1; d_call: -; clone_size: -; v_call: TRBV29-1; cdr3_nt: TGCAGCGTTGCTTTGTCCAATGAGCAGTTCTTC; cdr3_aa: CSVALSNEQFF
cdr3_length: 15; j_call: TRBJ2-3; d_call: TRBD2; clone_size: -; v_call: TRBV20-1; cdr3_nt: TGCAGTGCTACGGGACTAGCGGCTAAGGGGGATACGCAGTATTTT; cdr3_aa: CSATGLAAKGDTQYF
cdr3_length: 16; j_call: TRBJ1-5; d_call: -; clone_size: few; v_call: TRBV28; cdr3_nt: TGTGCCAGCAGTCGCCTGGGGGCGTCTAGCAATCAGCCCCAGCATTTT; cdr3_aa: CASSRLGASSNQPQHF
cdr3_length: 12; j_call: TRBJ2-5; d_call: -; clone_size: -; v_call: TRBV6-6; cdr3_nt: TGTGCCAGCACCCAATCGGGGGAGACCCAGTACTTC; cdr3_aa: CASTQSGETQYF
cdr3_length: 13; j_call: TRBJ2-1; d_call: TRBD2; clone_size: many; v_call: TRBV20-1; cdr3_nt: TGCAGTGTAGGTCAGCGGGGTTACAATGAGCAGTTCTTC; cdr3_aa: CSVGQRGYNEQFF
cdr3_length: 13; j_call: TRBJ2-2; d_call: -; clone_size: few; v_call: TRBV20-1; cdr3_nt: TGCAGTGCCACCACCGGGAGTACCGGGGAGCTGTTTTTT; cdr3_aa: CSATTGSTGELFF
cdr3_length: 14; j_call: TRBJ1-1; d_call: TRBD1; clone_size: few; v_call: TRBV7-2; cdr3_nt: TGTGCCAGCAGCACCCGGACAGGTCGCACTGAAGCTTTCTTT; cdr3_aa: CASSTRTGRTEAFF
cdr3_length: 17; j_call: TRBJ2-5; d_call: -; clone_size: few; v_call: TRBV3-1; cdr3_nt: TGTGCCAGCAGCCAAAGGGCCACACACCAGTACCAAGAGACCCAGTACTTC; cdr3_aa: CASSQRATHQYQETQYF
cdr3_length: 13; j_call: TRBJ2-1; d_call: -; clone_size: -; v_call: TRBV3-1; cdr3_nt: TGTGCCAGCAGCCACGTCTACTCCAATGAGCAGTTCTTC; cdr3_aa: CASSHVYSNEQFF
cdr3_length: 15; j_call: TRBJ2-1; d_call: -; clone_size: -; v_call: TRBV7-2; cdr3_nt: TGTGCCAGCAGCCAAGGACATCCCTCCTACAATGAGCAGTTCTTC; cdr3_aa: CASSQGHPSYNEQFF
cdr3_length: 14; j_call: TRBJ1-1; d_call: -; clone_size: few; v_call: TRBV15; cdr3_nt: TGTGCCACCAGCAGAGATATTGAGAACACTGAAGCTTTCTTT; cdr3_aa: CATSRDIENTEAFF
cdr3_length: 14; j_call: TRBJ2-2; d_call: TRBD2; clone_size: few; v_call: TRBV3-1; cdr3_nt: TGTGCCAGCACCCCCCGGGGGGGCACCGGGGAGCTGTTTTTT; cdr3_aa: CASTPRGGTGELFF
cdr3_length: 13; j_call: TRBJ1-2; d_call: -; clone_size: few; v_call: TRBV10-3; cdr3_nt: TGTGCCATCAGTGAGTCACAGCTCTATGGCTACACCTTC; cdr3_aa: CAISESQLYGYTF
cdr3_length: 14; j_call: TRBJ2-5; d_call: -; clone_size: -; v_call: TRBV5-4; cdr3_nt: TGTGCCAGCAGCAATCCTAGAGTCCCAGAGACCCAGTACTTC; cdr3_aa: CASSNPRVPETQYF
cdr3_length: 15; j_call: TRBJ1-6; d_call: -; clone_size: -; v_call: TRBV5-1; cdr3_nt: TGCGCCAGCAGGGAGGGGAGCTCCTATAATTCACCCCTCCACTTT; cdr3_aa: CASREGSSYNSPLHF
cdr3_length: 15; j_call: TRBJ2-1; d_call: TRBD1; clone_size: few; v_call: TRBV14; cdr3_nt: TGTGCCAGCAGCCCCCCCGCACAGGGGAACAATGAGCAGTTCTTC; cdr3_aa: CASSPPAQGNNEQFF
cdr3_length: 15; j_call: TRBJ2-7; d_call: -; clone_size: few; v_call: TRBV7-2; cdr3_nt: TGTGCCAGCAGCTCGACAGATTCCTTCTCCTACGAGCAGTACTTC; cdr3_aa: CASSSTDSFSYEQYF
cdr3_length: 10; j_call: TRBJ2-1; d_call: -; clone_size: -; v_call: TRBV2; cdr3_nt: TGTGCCGGGTACTACAATGAGCAGTTCTTC; cdr3_aa: CAGYYNEQFF
cdr3_length: 15; j_call: TRBJ2-1; d_call: TRBD2; clone_size: -; v_call: TRBV25-1; cdr3_nt: TGTGCCAGCAGTGATTGGCTAGCGGGAGCCGATGAGCAGTTCTTC; cdr3_aa: CASSDWLAGADEQFF
cdr3_length: 13; j_call: TRBJ2-1; d_call: -; clone_size: -; v_call: TRBV11-3; cdr3_nt: TGTGCCAGCAGCTTACGCCCATTTGAGGAGCAGTTCTTC; cdr3_aa: CASSLRPFEEQFF
cdr3_length: 17; j_call: TRBJ2-1; d_call: -; clone_size: few; v_call: TRBV3-1; cdr3_nt: TGTGCCAGCAGCCAAAAGCTCTGGGCTAGCTCCTACAATGAGCAGTTCTTC; cdr3_aa: CASSQKLWASSYNEQFF
cdr3_length: 16; j_call: TRBJ2-1; d_call: -; clone_size: -; v_call: TRBV14; cdr3_nt: TGTGCCAGCAGCCAAGTAGGCGGAAAGTCCTACAATGAGCAGTTCTTC; cdr3_aa: CASSQVGGKSYNEQFF
cdr3_length: 12; j_call: TRBJ2-7; d_call: -; clone_size: -; v_call: TRBV28; cdr3_nt: TGTGCCAGCAGTTTAGACAGCGGCGAGCAGTACTTC; cdr3_aa: CASSLDSGEQYF
cdr3_length: 13; j_call: TRBJ2-4; d_call: -; clone_size: -; v_call: TRBV5-4; cdr3_nt: TGTGCCAGCAGCCCGTCCCAGGAGGGACATCAGTACTTC; cdr3_aa: CASSPSQEGHQYF
cdr3_length: 16; j_call: TRBJ2-3; d_call: -; clone_size: few; v_call: TRBV10-2; cdr3_nt: TGCGCCAGCAGTGAGTCCAGCGGTTTGGGGACAGATACGCAGTATTTT; cdr3_aa: CASSESSGLGTDTQYF
cdr3_length: 15; j_call: TRBJ1-2; d_call: -; clone_size: -; v_call: TRBV5-4; cdr3_nt: TGTGCCAGCAGCAGGTCAGCTTCAACTAACTATGGCTACACCTTC; cdr3_aa: CASSRSASTNYGYTF
cdr3_length: 14; j_call: TRBJ1-1; d_call: -; clone_size: -; v_call: TRBV6-5; cdr3_nt: TGTGCCAGCAGTTACTATAGTACCCTCACTGAAGCTTTCTTT; cdr3_aa: CASSYYSTLTEAFF
cdr3_length: 12; j_call: TRBJ2-5; d_call: -; clone_size: -; v_call: TRBV27; cdr3_nt: TGTGCCAGCAGGCCCGGGAAAGAGACCCAGTACTTC; cdr3_aa: CASRPGKETQYF
cdr3_length: 13; j_call: TRBJ1-5; d_call: -; clone_size: -; v_call: TRBV2; cdr3_nt: TGTGCCAGCAGGGACGGGGTCAATCAGCCCCAGCATTTT; cdr3_aa: CASRDGVNQPQHF
cdr3_length: 16; j_call: TRBJ1-2; d_call: -; clone_size: few; v_call: TRBV6-2/TRBV6-3; cdr3_nt: TGTGCCAGCAAACTGATCGGGACGGCGAAAAACTATGGCTACACCTTC; cdr3_aa: CASKLIGTAKNYGYTF